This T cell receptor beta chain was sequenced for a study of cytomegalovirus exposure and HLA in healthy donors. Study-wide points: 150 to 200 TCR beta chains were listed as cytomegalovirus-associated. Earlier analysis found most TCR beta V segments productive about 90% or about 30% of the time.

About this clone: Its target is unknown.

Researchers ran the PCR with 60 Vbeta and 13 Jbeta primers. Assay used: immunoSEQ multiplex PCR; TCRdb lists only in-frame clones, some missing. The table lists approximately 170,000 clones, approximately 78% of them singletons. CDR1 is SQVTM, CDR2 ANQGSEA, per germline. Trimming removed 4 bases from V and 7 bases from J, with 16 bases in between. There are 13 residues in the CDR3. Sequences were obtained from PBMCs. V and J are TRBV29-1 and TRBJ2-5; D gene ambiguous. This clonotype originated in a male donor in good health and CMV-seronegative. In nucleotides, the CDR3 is TGCAGCGTTGCTCGGCTAGGAGTTGCGACCCAGTACTTC. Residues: CSVARLGVATQYF.